These 17 T cell receptor beta chains share one sample of origin, sequenced in a study of CD8+ T cells in alopecia areata. RNA, once extracted, was reverse transcribed into cDNA for use as the sequencing template. Sequencing used immunoSEQ multiplex PCR; TCRdb keeps in-frame clones, though not all of them. The sample lists about 190,000 clones, 50% to 60% seen once, with 0.65% to 0.7% in the top ten. Regarding treatment: oral pan-JAK inhibitor, 5-10 mg twice daily. The sequences come from CD4+ T cells sorted from blood, collected at week 4, from a patient treated with tofacitinib. These receptors all come from a human donor with alopecia areata.

This chain connects TRBV6-5 to TRBJ2-7, with 10 bases matching TRBD1. Looked up from germline, CDR1 is MNHEY and CDR2 is SVGAGI. The length of the CDR3 is 14 residues. V trimming: 5 bases; J trimming: 3 bases; junction bases outside the gene matches: 4. DNA for the CDR3: TGTGCCAGCAGTCGGGGACAGGGGAGCTACGAGCAGTACTTC. Residues: CASSRGQGSYEQYF.

The rearrangement joins TRBV29-1 to TRBJ2-3; D is possibly TRBD1 (6 bases). Germline CDR1 reads SQVTM; CDR2 reads ANQGSEA. The CDR3 has 16 amino acids. Between the trimmed V and J ends, which lost 7 bases and 8 bases, there was a span of 28 bases. As DNA, the CDR3 is TGCAGCGCCTTGAGGGGACACATCGACATTGTGGTTACGCAGTATTTT. Encoded protein: CSALRGHIDIVVTQYF.

This clone was seen only a few times. The chain couples TRBV5-1 to TRBJ2-5, with 10 bases matching TRBD2. CDR3 size: 17 residues. Germline lookup yields CDR1 SGHRS and CDR2 YFSETQ. V lost 4 bases and J lost 5; bases outside the gene matches: 14. Written as DNA, the CDR3 is TGCGCCAGCAGCCCCTCGGGGCTAGCGGGAGTGGGGGAGACCCAGTACTTC. This sequence encodes CASSPSGLAGVGETQYF.

The rearrangement joins TRBV29-1 to TRBJ2-3, with 13 bases aligning to TRBD2. The V gene's germline CDR1 is SQVTM and CDR2 ANQGSEA. J lost 4 bases, V lost 6 bases, and 10 bases had no gene match. The CDR3 is made up of 16 amino acids. The CDR3 sequence is CSVLGLAGVGADTQYF. The CDR3 bases are TGCAGCGTCCTCGGACTAGCGGGAGTGGGCGCAGATACGCAGTATTTT.

The chain has TRBV29-1 and TRBJ1-1, with D maybe TRBD1 (5 bases). Germline V CDR1 and CDR2: SQVTM, ANQGSEA. Trimming took 6 bases from V and 1 from J, leaving 9 bases between them. The CDR3 is 12 residues long. CDR3 in DNA: TGCAGCGTCCAGGACACGAACACTGAAGCTTTCTTT. It codes for CSVQDTNTEAFF.

The V call is TRBV27, the J call TRBJ1-1, with TRBD1 identical over 7 bases. V was clipped by 5 bases and J by 4 bases; unmatched bases: 7. The germline gives CDR1 MNHEY, CDR2 SMNVEV (reference sequence). The CDR3 extends over 14 amino acids. CDR3 residues: CASSLTGQITEAFF. The CDR3 DNA is TGTGCCAGCAGTCTGACAGGGCAAATCACTGAAGCTTTCTTT.

J is TRBJ1-5 and V is TRBV7-2; the match to TRBD1 covers 10 bases. The length of the CDR3 is 15 residues. Germline V gives CDR1 SGHTA, CDR2 FQGNSA. Unmatched junction bases numbered 8, after V lost 1 base and J lost 11 bases. CDR3 in DNA: TGTGCCAGCAGCTTAGGGGACAGGGGAAATAAGGCCCAGCATTTT. This gives the protein CASSLGDRGNKAQHF.

This chain connects TRBV6-6 to TRBJ2-5, with D perhaps matching TRBD1 (6 bases). Trimming took off 7 bases at V and 1 base at J, with 10 bases between the two ends. CDR3 size: 13 residues. Germline values: CDR1 MNHNY, CDR2 SVGAGI (reference sequence). Here the CDR3 reads CASTRQVQETQYF. CDR3 in DNA: TGTGCCAGCACTAGACAGGTCCAAGAGACCCAGTACTTC.

This clone came up a few times. The rearrangement joins TRBV25-1 to TRBJ2-5; D gene uncertain. The CDR3 covers 12 residues. Germline CDR1 reads MGHDK; CDR2 reads SYGVNS. V lost 4 bases and J 7 bases, leaving 10 bases between the germline ends. CDR3 bases: TGTGCCAGCAGTGGGTTGATAGGGACCCAGTACTTC. It is translated as CASSGLIGTQYF. Using reference TRBV25-1 and TRBJ2-5 for the parts outside the CDR3, the full variable domain is EADIYQTPRYLVIGTGKKITLECSQTMGHDKMYWYQQDPGMELHLIHYSYGVNSTEKGDLSSESTVSRIRTEHFPLTLESARPSHTSQYLCASSGLIGTQYFGPGTRLLVL.

The chain has TRBV9 and TRBJ1-2; the D gene is possibly TRBD1 (5 bases). Deletions cut 3 bases from V and 6 bases from J, with 18 bases between. Germline V gives CDR1 SGDLS, CDR2 YYNGEE. The CDR3 runs 15 residues. The CDR3 DNA reads TGTGCCAGCAGCGGTCTAAGGGGTCCCATCGATGGCTACACCTTC. It codes for CASSGLRGPIDGYTF.

As DNA, the CDR3 is TGCAGCGTGGGCTGGCTAGCGGGAAGAGAGACCCAGTACTTC. Protein sequence: CSVGWLAGRETQYF. V and J are TRBV29-1 and TRBJ2-5, with TRBD2 matching over 9 bases. Germline V gene data show CDR1 as SQVTM and CDR2 as ANQGSEA. V shed 6 bases, J shed 4 bases, and the junction held 9 bases outside the gene matches. The CDR3 has 14 amino acids.

As DNA, the CDR3 is TGTGCCTGGAGTGTTTCATACAGCCGGAGTTCGGGCGGGGAGCTGTTTTTT. Its protein is CAWSVSYSRSSGGELFF. The chain uses TRBV30 and TRBJ2-2; D remains unclear. The CDR3 is 17 residues long. Between the trimmed V and J ends, which lost 0 bases and 7 bases, there was a span of 21 bases. Germline lookup yields CDR1 GTSNPN and CDR2 SVGIG (reference sequence).

The chain carries TRBV29-1 and TRBJ2-5; D unclear. This CDR3 region has 13 residues. V dropped 4 bases and J dropped 0 bases, with 9 bases sitting between them. Germline V gene sequence: CDR1 SQVTM, CDR2 ANQGSEA. Here the CDR3 reads CSVAATNQETQYF. CDR3 bases: TGCAGCGTTGCCGCGACGAACCAAGAGACCCAGTACTTC.

The chain has TRBV29-1 and TRBJ2-3, with D maybe TRBD1 (6 bases). With 2 bases removed from V and 5 bases from J, the gap between germline ends came to 11 bases. CDR3 size: 13 residues. Germline V CDR1 and CDR2: SQVTM, ANQGSEA. The CDR3 loop is CSVERGGLDTQYF. The CDR3 DNA is TGCAGCGTTGAACGAGGGGGTCTAGATACGCAGTATTTT.

This sequence joins TRBV6-4 and TRBJ2-7, with D perhaps TRBD2 (6 bases). Trimming left V 8 bases short and J 6 bases short, with 20 bases between. Per the germline V gene, CDR1 is MRHNA and CDR2 is SNTAGT. The CDR3 has 14 amino acids. CDR3: CASRLSGESGEQYF. In DNA, the CDR3 is TGTGCCAGCCGATTGTCGGGGGAATCGGGCGAGCAGTACTTC.

This clone has just a few counts. CDR3 DNA sequence: TGTGCCAGCAGCGTTACCGGGGCTAGGTCCAATGAGCAGTTCTTC. Translating it yields CASSVTGARSNEQFF. The chain combines TRBV7-3 with TRBJ2-1; D is perhaps TRBD1 or TRBD2 (5 bases each). V was pared by 5 bases and J by 6 bases, with 17 bases between. The CDR3 is 15 amino acids. From germline, CDR1 is SGHTA and CDR2 FQGTGA.

This clone came up once. The chain combines TRBV5-1 with TRBJ2-1; 7 bases fit TRBD1. V lost 3 bases and J lost 4; bases outside the gene matches: 7. Germline CDR1 is SGHRS and CDR2 is YFSETQ. The CDR3 is 15 residues long. The CDR3 DNA is TGCGCCAGCAGCTCCGAGGGGGCGGTTTACAATGAGCAGTTCTTC. It is translated as CASSSEGAVYNEQFF.